Presented here are 27 T cell receptor beta chains from one specimen sequenced in a study of beta chain features in type 1 diabetes. The authors reverse transcribed all of the isolated RNA, so sequencing captured expressed TCRB transcripts. The data were produced by immunoSEQ multiplex PCR, yet TCRdb's version contains in-frame clones alone and is incomplete. The sample has around 300,000 clones; about 8% are singletons. Material: central memory CD4+ T cells from blood. The source of these receptors is a woman younger than 30 in good health.

The chain carries TRBV4-1 and TRBJ1-1, with TRBD1 identical over 7 bases. CDR3 length: 16 amino acids. The germline CDR1 and CDR2 sequences are MGHRA and YSYEKL. Losses at the gene ends were 1 base for V and 3 bases for J; bases not matched to a gene: 8. The CDR3 nucleotides read TGCGCCAGCAGCCAAGTCCCGACAGGGTGGTACACTGAAGCTTTCTTT. It codes for CASSQVPTGWYTEAFF.

V and J are TRBV5-6 and TRBJ2-1; 14 nucleotides align to TRBD2. The CDR3 is made up of 16 amino acids. Looked up from germline, CDR1 is SGHDT and CDR2 is YYEEEE. The V and J ends lost 4 bases and 7 bases, in that order; junction bases with no gene match: 7. The CDR3 reads CASSQGLAGVSNEQFF. The CDR3 DNA reads TGTGCCAGCAGCCAGGGACTAGCGGGAGTTTCAAATGAGCAGTTCTTC.

Regarding this clone: One end of the junction fails to match germline, which may point to a read error. The rearrangement joins TRBV7-9 to TRBJ1-4; possibly TRBD1 for D (6 bases). This CDR3 region has 15 residues. CDR1 and CDR2 from the germline V gene are SEHNR and FQNEAQ (reference sequence). The CDR3 here is CASSQQKQGWEKLFF. DNA of the CDR3: TGCGCCAGCAGCCAACAAAAACAGGGTTGGGAAAAACTGTTTTTT. The complete variable domain, with remaining parts taken from reference TRBV7-9 and TRBJ1-4, reads DTGVSQNPRHKITKRGQNVTFRCDPISEHNRLYWYRQTLGQGPEFLTYFQNEAQLEKSRLLSDRFSAERPKGSFSTLEIQRTEQGDSAMYLCASSQQKQGWEKLFFGSGTQLSVL.

The V and J genes are TRBV9 and TRBJ2-3; the D gene is possibly TRBD1 (6 bases). Trimming took 3 bases from V and 5 from J, leaving 10 bases between them. CDR1 is SGDLS, CDR2 YYNGEE, per germline. The CDR3 extends over 13 amino acids. The DNA of the CDR3 is TGTGCCAGCAGCGGGGGGCCGGAAGATACGCAGTATTTT. Its translation is CASSGGPEDTQYF.

This clone was observed a few times. The rearrangement uses TRBV7-6 and TRBJ2-1, with 9 positions matching TRBD1. This CDR3 comprises 16 residues. Losses at the gene ends were 1 base for V and 6 bases for J; bases not matched to a gene: 7. Germline V gene data show CDR1 as SGHVS and CDR2 as FNYEAQ. The CDR3 loop reads CASSLVPGTGPNEQFF. In DNA form, the CDR3 reads TGTGCCAGCAGCTTAGTCCCCGGGACAGGGCCCAATGAGCAGTTCTTC.

This clone was found a few times. This chain connects TRBV7-2 to TRBJ2-2, with D perhaps matching TRBD1 (5 bases). V gave up 1 base and J gave up 4 bases, with 13 bases separating them. Germline V gene lookup returns CDR1 SGHTA and CDR2 FQGNSA. The CDR3 has 16 amino acids. Here the CDR3 reads CASSLVAGQLTGELFF. As DNA, the CDR3 is TGTGCCAGCAGCTTAGTGGCAGGGCAGCTCACCGGGGAGCTGTTTTTT.

Regarding this clone: Given a far larger clone just one base away, this is likely a sequencing read error. Other DNA sequences in the sample encode the same CDR3. This sequence joins TRBV5-4 and TRBJ1-4, with TRBD1 identical over 7 bases. Germline values: CDR1 SGHNT, CDR2 YYREEE (reference sequence). The CDR3 spans 17 residues. The DNA of the CDR3 is TGCGCCAGCAGCCAAGACCCCAGGGGGTCAACTAATGAAAAACTGTTTTTT. Protein product: CASSQDPRGSTNEKLFF.

The chain carries TRBV5-1 and TRBJ1-1; D unresolved. Looked up from germline, CDR1 is SGHRS and CDR2 is YFSETQ. V gave up 0 bases and J gave up 1 base, with 10 bases separating them. The CDR3 extends over 15 amino acids. The CDR3 DNA is TGCGCCAGCAGCTTGGGCGCGGGGAAGAACACTGAAGCTTTCTTT. This translates into CASSLGAGKNTEAFF. Supplemented by reference TRBV5-1 and TRBJ1-1, the full variable domain reads KAGVTQTPRYLIKTRGQQVTLSCSPISGHRSVSWYQQTPGQGLQFLFEYFSETQRNKGNFPGRFSGRQFSNSRSEMNVSTLELGDSALYLCASSLGAGKNTEAFFGQGTRLTVV.

V usage is TRBV20-1 and J usage is TRBJ2-4; D is unresolved. Germline CDR1 is DFQATT and CDR2 is SNEGSKA (reference sequence). Trimming pared 5 bases from V and 9 bases from J, leaving 11 bases between. This CDR3 has 11 amino acids. The CDR3 DNA sequence: TGCAGTGCTCCTTCAAGAGTCATTCAGTACTTC. Translation: CSAPSRVIQYF.

There are a few counts of this clone. V gene TRBV28 combines with J gene TRBJ2-1; 11 bases map to TRBD2. CDR1 MDHEN and CDR2 SYDVKM come from the germline V gene. The CDR3 totals 14 residues. V lost 8 bases and J lost 8; bases outside the gene matches: 8. This CDR3 reads CASRSSGGKYEQFF. The CDR3 nucleotides read TGTGCCAGCCGCTCTAGCGGGGGGAAGTATGAGCAGTTCTTC.

This clone was counted between two and nine times. The sample has other DNA sequences that encode this CDR3 too. The J gene is TRBJ2-3, the V gene TRBV5-4; TRBD2 agrees at 10 bases. The CDR3 spans 16 residues. Germline CDR1 and CDR2: SGHNT and YYREEE (reference sequence). The V segment lost 4 bases and the J segment 3 bases; nucleotides outside the gene matches: 8. CDR3 in DNA: TGTGCCAGCAGCCAAGGGTCTAGCGGGGGAACAGATACGCAGTATTTT. Translating it yields CASSQGSSGGTDTQYF.

A few counts support this clone. The genes are TRBV9 and TRBJ1-1; no clear D gene. Trimming took off 4 bases at V and 1 base at J, with 11 bases between the two ends. The length of the CDR3 is 14 residues. Germline V gene lookup returns CDR1 SGDLS and CDR2 YYNGEE. The CDR3 DNA sequence: TGTGCCAGCAGCCAAGTCGGTGCGAACACTGAAGCTTTCTTT. Residues: CASSQVGANTEAFF.

Many counts were recorded for this clone. V and J are TRBV2 and TRBJ2-5; D is perhaps TRBD1 (5 bases). The CDR3 is made up of 13 amino acids. With 2 bases removed from V and 5 bases from J, the gap between germline ends came to 9 bases. Germline CDR1 SNHLY, CDR2 FYNNEI. The CDR3: CASSEQGPETQYF. The DNA for the CDR3 is TGTGCCAGCAGTGAACAGGGTCCGGAGACCCAGTACTTC.

The gene calls are TRBV4-2 and TRBJ1-4; the D gene is possibly TRBD1 (6 bases). Trimming removed 3 bases at V and 16 bases at J, with 15 bases between. Germline V gene lookup returns CDR1 LGHNA and CDR2 YNFKEQ. The CDR3 spans 12 residues. DNA for the CDR3: TGTGCCAGCAGCCAGGGGGGGCCCAAATGGTTTTTT. Its translation is CASSQGGPKWFF.

The chain employs TRBV4-2 and TRBJ1-4; a weak D match, TRBD1 (6 bases). Germline V CDR1 and CDR2: LGHNA, YNFKEQ. CDR3 length equals 18 residues. The V gene lost 0 bases and the J gene lost 5 bases, with 19 bases spanning the gap. The CDR3 coding sequence is TGTGCCAGCAGCCAAGACCCAAATCGACAGGCCCCAAATGAAAAACTGTTTTTT. This codes for CASSQDPNRQAPNEKLFF.

The rearrangement uses TRBV19 and TRBJ2-7; 8 positions match TRBD1. Per the germline V gene, CDR1 is LNHDA and CDR2 is SQIVND (reference sequence). V dropped 6 bases and J dropped 0; count of bases not matched to a gene: 10. The CDR3 runs 16 residues. The CDR3: CASSSHSQGDSYEQYF. The CDR3 nucleotides read TGTGCCAGTAGCAGCCATTCACAGGGGGACTCCTACGAGCAGTACTTC.

This clone came up a few times. V gene TRBV4-1 combines with J gene TRBJ2-1; 7 bases agree with TRBD1. This CDR3 spans 16 amino acids. Germline CDR1 reads MGHRA; CDR2 reads YSYEKL. The J segment lost 3 bases and the V segment lost 0 bases, leaving 5 bases of the junction unmatched. The CDR3 DNA follows: TGCGCCAGCAGCCAAGAAAAGGCAGGGGGCTACAATGAGCAGTTCTTC. This sequence encodes CASSQEKAGGYNEQFF.

In this sample, this clone turned up many times. The chain has TRBV4-3 and TRBJ2-1, with D unresolved. Trimming removed 0 bases at V and 12 bases at J, with 15 bases between. The germline gives CDR1 LGHNA, CDR2 YSLEER. This CDR3 contains 14 residues. In nucleotides, the CDR3 is TGCGCCAGCAGCCAAGATCGGGCCCAGTTTGCGCAGTTCTTC. Protein product: CASSQDRAQFAQFF.

A word on this clone: Other DNA sequences in this sample translate to the same CDR3. The rearrangement links TRBV6-5 to TRBJ1-1; unclear D gene. The V end lost 0 bases, the J end lost 4 bases, and 6 bases lay between the germline ends. The CDR3 runs to 13 residues. Germline assignment: CDR1 MNHEY and CDR2 SVGAGI. The CDR3 protein is CASSYSWGTEAFF. The CDR3 nucleotides read TGTGCCAGCAGTTACTCGTGGGGCACTGAAGCTTTCTTT.

The chain recombines TRBV9 with TRBJ2-3; D call uncertain. The CDR3 has 15 amino acids. In germline, CDR1 is SGDLS, CDR2 YYNGEE. V shed 0 bases and J shed 0 bases, with 8 bases lying between them. The CDR3 reads CASSVESRSTDTQYF. DNA of the CDR3: TGTGCCAGCAGCGTAGAGAGCCGGAGCACAGATACGCAGTATTTT.

A few counts support this clone. This chain links TRBV11-1 with TRBJ2-7; a possible D gene is TRBD2 (5 bases). From germline, CDR1 is SGHAT and CDR2 FQDESV (reference sequence). V was clipped by 6 bases and J by 2 bases, with 14 bases between them. The CDR3 is made up of 14 amino acids. The CDR3 reads CASSYAGVTYEQYF. For the CDR3, the DNA is TGTGCCAGCAGTTATGCCGGGGTGACCTACGAGCAGTACTTC.

This clone was seen at least ten times. This CDR3 is also generated by other DNA sequences in the sample. This chain links TRBV7-9 with TRBJ2-1, with D uncertain. Per the germline V gene, CDR1 is SEHNR and CDR2 is FQNEAQ (reference sequence). This CDR3 is 16 amino acids long. V shed 1 base and J shed 0 bases, with 10 bases lying between them. As DNA, the CDR3 is TGTGCCAGCAGCTTAGTTGGTCGAAGCTCCTACAATGAGCAGTTCTTC. Protein sequence: CASSLVGRSSYNEQFF.

The chain links TRBV7-3 to TRBJ2-7, with D perhaps matching TRBD1 (6 bases). The V end was cut by 5 bases, the J end by 5 bases, with 19 bases between. The CDR3 spans 15 residues. Germline V CDR1 and CDR2: SGHTA, FQGTGA. The CDR3 spells CASSILGGMVDEQYV. The DNA of the CDR3 is TGTGCCAGCAGCATACTAGGGGGAATGGTCGACGAGCAGTACGTC.

This clone was picked up a small number of times. The rearrangement joins TRBV28 to TRBJ2-3; a weak D match, TRBD1 (7 bases). Trimming left V 6 bases short and J 6 bases short, with 13 bases between. This CDR3 spans 13 amino acids. CDR1 is MDHEN and CDR2 is SYDVKM in the germline V gene. CDR3 protein: CASREGAEDTQYF. The CDR3 DNA reads TGTGCCAGCAGGGAGGGGGCCGAGGATACGCAGTATTTT.

CDR3 bases: TGTGCCAGCAGTAGGGACAGGGAATTCGGCAATGAGCAGTTCTTC. Protein: CASSRDREFGNEQFF. The V gene is TRBV6-1, the J gene TRBJ2-1, with 9 positions matching TRBD1. After removal of 5 bases from V and 6 bases from J, the junction contained 8 bases not matched to a gene. The CDR3 has 15 amino acids. Germline V gene data show CDR1 as MNHNS and CDR2 as SASEGT.

This clone was counted between two and nine times. Written as DNA, the CDR3 is TGTGCCACCTCCCGTAGGGGGGAGCAGTTCTTC. Translated: CATSRRGEQFF. The gene calls are TRBV7-2 and TRBJ2-1; D possibly corresponds to TRBD1 (6 bases). The V and J ends lost 10 bases and 10 bases respectively, with 14 bases between them. CDR1 is SGHTA, CDR2 FQGNSA, per germline. CDR3 length: 11 amino acids.

Only a few counts were recorded for this clone. Within the sample, other DNA sequences also encode this same CDR3. The chain links TRBV18 to TRBJ2-7; 7 bases align to TRBD1. Germline assignment: CDR1 KGHSH and CDR2 LQKENI. J gave up 2 bases and V 2 bases, and 3 bases lay outside the gene matches. The CDR3 is 14 amino acids. The CDR3 sequence: CASSPRQGTYEQYV. The CDR3 nucleotides are TGTGCCAGCTCACCAAGACAGGGAACCTACGAGCAGTACGTC.